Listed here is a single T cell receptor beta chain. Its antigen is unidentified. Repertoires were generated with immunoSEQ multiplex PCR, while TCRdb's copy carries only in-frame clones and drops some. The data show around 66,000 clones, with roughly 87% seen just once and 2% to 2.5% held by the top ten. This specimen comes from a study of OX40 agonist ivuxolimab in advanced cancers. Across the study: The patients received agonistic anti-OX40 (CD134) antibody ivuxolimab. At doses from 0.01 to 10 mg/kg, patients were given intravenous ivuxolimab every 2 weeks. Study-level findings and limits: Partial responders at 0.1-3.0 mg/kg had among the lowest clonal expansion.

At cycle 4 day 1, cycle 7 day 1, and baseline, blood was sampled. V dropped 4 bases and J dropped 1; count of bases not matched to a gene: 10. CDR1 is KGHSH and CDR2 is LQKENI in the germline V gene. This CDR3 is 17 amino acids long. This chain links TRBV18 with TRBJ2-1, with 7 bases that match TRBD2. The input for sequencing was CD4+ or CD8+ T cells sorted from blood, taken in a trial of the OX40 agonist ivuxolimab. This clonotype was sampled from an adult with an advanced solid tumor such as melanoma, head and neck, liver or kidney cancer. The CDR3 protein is CASSRSSGGGSYNEQFF. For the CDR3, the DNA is TGTGCCAGCTCACGTTCCTCGGGCGGGGGTTCCTACAATGAGCAGTTCTTC.